One and the same sample provided the 26 T cell receptor beta chains below, sequenced in a study of tumour-infiltrating T cells in Burkitt lymphoma. This table comes from immunoSEQ multiplex PCR, and its TCRdb copy is limited to in-frame clones, with some not included. This table holds some 7,800 clones, over 65% found once. The sample was tumor tissue. The receptors come from a human donor with diffuse large B-cell lymphoma.

The rearrangement links TRBV5-1 to TRBJ1-1; tentative D call: TRBD1 (6 bases). This CDR3 is built from 16 residues. CDR1 and CDR2 from the germline V gene are SGHRS and YFSETQ. The germline V and J ends were trimmed by 4 bases and 0 bases, with 16 bases remaining between them. The chain's CDR3 is CASSPTAGAMNTEAFF. The CDR3 nucleotides are TGCGCCAGCAGCCCCACCGCAGGGGCCATGAACACTGAAGCTTTCTTT.

This clone appeared a few times. This chain links TRBV2 with TRBJ1-1; 8 bases map to TRBD1. This CDR3 has 13 residues. Unmatched junction bases numbered 3, after V lost 5 bases and J lost 4 bases. Germline CDR1 SNHLY, CDR2 FYNNEI. CDR3 nucleotide sequence: TGTGCCAGCAGTCACGACAGGGGCACTGAAGCTTTCTTT. Translating gives CASSHDRGTEAFF.

The rearrangement joins TRBV7-9 to TRBJ1-4; tentative D call: TRBD1 (5 bases). There are 15 residues in the CDR3. V gave up 6 bases and J gave up 4 bases, with 15 bases separating them. Germline CDR1 is SEHNR and CDR2 is FQNEAQ (reference sequence). The CDR3 loop reads CASRGFGGNNEKLFF. The CDR3 DNA is TGTGCCAGCAGGGGGTTTGGGGGAAATAATGAAAAACTGTTTTTT.

The rearrangement joins TRBV11-2 to TRBJ1-1; the D is unclear. CDR1 and CDR2 from the germline V gene are SGHAT and FQNNGV. V lost 3 bases and J 11 bases, leaving 13 bases between the germline ends. This CDR3 has 12 amino acids. The chain's CDR3 is CASSLGRLEAFF. In DNA form, the CDR3 reads TGTGCCAGCAGCTTGGGTCGGCTTGAGGCTTTCTTT. The full variable domain, rest sourced from reference TRBV11-2 and TRBJ1-1, is EAGVAQSPRYKIIEKRQSVAFWCNPISGHATLYWYQQILGQGPKLLIQFQNNGVVDDSQLPKDRFSAERLKGVDSTLKIQPAKLEDSAVYLCASSLGRLEAFFGQGTRLTVV.

J is TRBJ1-1 and V is TRBV29-1, with TRBD1 matching 7 bases. CDR1 SQVTM and CDR2 ANQGSEA come from the germline V gene. V shed 6 bases, J shed 10 bases, and the junction held 8 bases outside the gene matches. There are 11 residues in the CDR3. CDR3 DNA sequence: TGCAGCGTCCACAGGGGCTCGGGAGCTTTCTTT. Its translation: CSVHRGSGAFF.

This clone turned up a few times. This chain uses TRBV7-2 with TRBJ1-3, with TRBD1 matching over 10 bases. This CDR3 is built from 14 residues. J lost 6 bases, V lost 5 bases, and 4 bases had no gene match. From germline, CDR1 is SGHTA and CDR2 FQGNSA. CDR3 loop: CASSAGTGANTIYF. In DNA form, the CDR3 reads TGTGCCAGCAGCGCCGGGACAGGGGCAAACACCATATATTTT.

J is TRBJ1-1 and V is TRBV2, with TRBD1 as a possible D gene (6 bases). CDR1 and CDR2 from the germline V gene are SNHLY and FYNNEI. CDR3 length: 15 amino acids. V was cut by 4 bases and J by 0 bases, with 12 bases left in between. The CDR3 sequence is CASSGTEPMNTEAFF. CDR3 nucleotides: TGTGCCAGCAGTGGGACAGAACCAATGAACACTGAAGCTTTCTTT.

The chain employs TRBV27 and TRBJ2-7, with TRBD1 as a possible D gene (5 bases). Germline loops: CDR1 MNHEY, CDR2 SMNVEV (reference sequence). The CDR3 is made up of 12 amino acids. Deletions cut 6 bases from V and 7 bases from J, with 13 bases between. Here the CDR3 DNA reads TGTGCCAGCAGAACAGGCCTGGGTGAGCAGTACTTC. It yields the protein CASRTGLGEQYF.

V is TRBV15 and J is TRBJ1-2; 12 bases agree with TRBD1. Per the germline V gene, CDR1 is LNHNV and CDR2 is YYDKDF (reference sequence). The CDR3 is 18 residues long. Trimming at V came to 0 bases and at J to 6 bases, leaving 11 bases not matched to a gene. CDR3 coding DNA: TGTGCCACCAGCAGAGACCGGGACAGGGGGCGCTTAAGAAATGGCTACACCTTC. This translates into CATSRDRDRGRLRNGYTF.

J is TRBJ1-2 and V is TRBV7-9; TRBD1 matches 8 bases. Germline values: CDR1 SEHNR, CDR2 FQNEAQ (reference sequence). Trimming at V came to 2 bases and at J to 8 bases, leaving 10 bases not matched to a gene. The CDR3 spans 15 residues. The CDR3 DNA reads as TGTGCCAGCAGCTTAACCGGACAGGGCCCGGGGGGCTACACCTTC. Translated: CASSLTGQGPGGYTF.

J is TRBJ1-1 and V is TRBV18; TRBD1 matches 12 bases. The V and J ends lost 6 bases and 5 bases, in that order; junction bases with no gene match: 10. The CDR3 length is 16 residues. The V gene's germline CDR1 is KGHSH and CDR2 LQKENI. The chain's CDR3 is CASSSRDRGLGTEAFF. CDR3 sequence (DNA): TGTGCCAGCTCGTCTCGGGACAGGGGGCTGGGGACTGAAGCTTTCTTT.

This clone was picked up a small number of times. The chain uses TRBV19 and TRBJ1-1, with D uncertain. CDR3 length: 13 residues. Germline V gene sequence: CDR1 LNHDA, CDR2 SQIVND (reference sequence). V lost 4 bases to trimming and J lost 3 bases, with 9 bases between them. As DNA, the CDR3 is TGTGCCAGTAGTAGGAACATGGACACTGAAGCTTTCTTT. Amino acids: CASSRNMDTEAFF.

The V call is TRBV29-1, the J call TRBJ2-3; D ambiguous. This CDR3 is 11 amino acids long. The V and J ends lost 6 bases and 6 bases respectively, with 10 bases between them. Germline V gives CDR1 SQVTM, CDR2 ANQGSEA. The CDR3 sequence: CSVKAGDTQYF. CDR3 DNA: TGCAGCGTGAAGGCCGGGGATACGCAGTATTTT.

The table lists this clone with a count of one. This rearrangement joins TRBV19 to TRBJ2-4, with D uncertain. Trimming took 9 bases from V and 1 from J, leaving 13 bases between them. The CDR3 extends over 14 amino acids. CDR1 is LNHDA and CDR2 is SQIVND in the germline V gene (reference sequence). CDR3 protein: CASQMSRAKNIQYF. The CDR3 bases are TGTGCCAGCCAAATGTCAAGGGCCAAAAACATTCAGTACTTC.

The CDR3 DNA reads as TGTGCCAGCAGGAGACTAGCGGTGTGGAATGAGCAGTTCTTC. Protein sequence: CASRRLAVWNEQFF. The chain is built from TRBV27 and TRBJ2-1, with TRBD2 matching 9 bases. V lost 6 bases, J lost 7 bases, and 7 bases stayed unmatched. CDR3 length: 14 amino acids. The germline gives CDR1 MNHEY, CDR2 SMNVEV (reference sequence).

The V and J genes are TRBV19 and TRBJ2-2, with a possible D match to TRBD2 (5 bases). Trimming pared 1 base from V and 4 bases from J, leaving 10 bases between. The CDR3 is 15 amino acids. Germline V lookup: CDR1 LNHDA, CDR2 SQIVND (reference sequence). In DNA, the CDR3 is TGTGCCAGTAGTATAGCCCTAGCTAGCACCGGGGAGCTGTTTTTT. Its translation: CASSIALASTGELFF.

This clone was detected only a few times. The genes are TRBV5-1 and TRBJ1-2; 7 bases match TRBD1. The length of the CDR3 is 14 residues. Losses at the gene ends were 4 bases for V and 3 bases for J; bases not matched to a gene: 6. CDR1 and CDR2 from the germline V gene are SGHRS and YFSETQ. The CDR3 coding sequence is TGCGCCAGCAGCCCCAGGGACAGCCACTATGGCTACACCTTC. This sequence encodes CASSPRDSHYGYTF.

The J gene is TRBJ1-5, the V gene TRBV19; 11 positions match TRBD1. The germline V gene encodes CDR1 LNHDA and CDR2 SQIVND (reference sequence). This CDR3 has 14 residues. V gave up 7 bases and J gave up 4 bases; unmatched junction bases: 3. CDR3 residues: CASTRDRGNQPQHF. The CDR3 DNA sequence: TGTGCCAGTACCCGGGACAGGGGGAATCAGCCCCAGCATTTT. The variable domain in full, completed from reference TRBV19 and TRBJ1-5, reads DGGITQSPKYLFRKEGQNVTLSCEQNLNHDAMYWYRQDPGQGLRLIYYSQIVNDFQKGDIAEGYSVSREKKESFPLTVTSAQKNPTAFYLCASTRDRGNQPQHFGDGTRLSIL.

This chain joins TRBV7-2 and TRBJ2-3; 9 nucleotides match TRBD2. The CDR3 sequence is 16 residues long. The V segment lost 5 bases and the J segment 0 bases; nucleotides outside the gene matches: 6. Germline V gives CDR1 SGHTA, CDR2 FQGNSA. CDR3 nucleotide sequence: TGTGCCAGCAGCAGGGCGGGGGGGCTGAGCACAGATACGCAGTATTTT. Encoded protein: CASSRAGGLSTDTQYF.

The chain uses TRBV7-6 and TRBJ1-2; unclear D gene. The V and J ends lost 8 bases and 6 bases respectively, with 16 bases between them. The CDR3 runs to 13 residues. Per germline, CDR1 SGHVS and CDR2 FNYEAQ. The CDR3 is CASGPLLGDGYTF. CDR3 coding DNA: TGTGCCAGCGGCCCACTATTAGGCGATGGCTACACCTTC. Using reference TRBV7-6 and TRBJ1-2 for the parts outside the CDR3, the full variable domain is GAGVSQSPRYKVTKRGQDVALRCDPISGHVSLYWYRQALGQGPEFLTYFNYEAQQDKSGLPNDRFSAERPEGSISTLTIQRTEQRDSAMYRCASGPLLGDGYTFGSGTRLTVV.

This chain connects TRBV2 to TRBJ2-5; 9 positions match TRBD2. Germline-derived CDR1 and CDR2 are SNHLY and FYNNEI. V dropped 6 bases and J dropped 5; count of bases not matched to a gene: 10. This CDR3 is 15 amino acids long. The CDR3 loop reads CASRPPAGGPETQYF. CDR3 nucleotide sequence: TGTGCCAGCAGACCCCCGGCGGGGGGGCCGGAGACCCAGTACTTC. The full variable domain, with the rest looked up from reference TRBV2 and TRBJ2-5, is EPEVTQTPSHQVTQMGQEVILRCVPISNHLYFYWYRQILGQKVEFLVSFYNNEISEKSEIFDDQFSVERPDGSNFTLKIRSTKLEDSAMYFCASRPPAGGPETQYFGPGTRLLVL.

This clone was counted between two and nine times. V usage is TRBV15 and J usage is TRBJ2-1; perhaps D is TRBD1 or TRBD2 (6 bases each). V was pared by 4 bases and J by 9 bases, with 19 bases between. The CDR3 contains 15 residues. CDR1 and CDR2 (germline): LNHNV, YYDKDF (reference sequence). The CDR3 protein is CATSTGGIGVAEQFF. In DNA form, the CDR3 reads TGTGCCACCAGCACCGGGGGCATAGGCGTGGCTGAGCAGTTCTTC.

The V gene is TRBV5-1, the J gene TRBJ1-4; no clear D. Trimming removed 4 bases at V and 8 bases at J, with 15 bases between. The CDR3 extends over 14 amino acids. Germline CDR1 reads SGHRS; CDR2 reads YFSETQ. The CDR3 DNA reads TGCGCCAGCAGCAGGGAGGGTCCTACCGAAAAACTGTTTTTT. Its translation is CASSREGPTEKLFF.

This clone was counted a few times. The rearrangement uses TRBV18 and TRBJ1-5; D remains ambiguous. The CDR3 is made up of 13 amino acids. CDR1 is KGHSH, CDR2 LQKENI, per germline. Trimming left V 5 bases short and J 5 bases short, with 10 bases between. The CDR3 DNA is TGTGCCAGCTCAAGAGGACTGGATCAGCCCCAGCATTTT. Its translation: CASSRGLDQPQHF.

The chain joins TRBV18 to TRBJ2-3; 14 nucleotides align to TRBD2. The CDR3 contains 18 residues. CDR1 and CDR2 (germline): KGHSH, LQKENI. The V gene end was trimmed by 0 bases and the J gene end by 2 bases; junction bases not matched to a gene: 4. The CDR3 loop is CASSPPGLAGGHTDTQYF. The CDR3 DNA sequence: TGTGCCAGCTCACCACCAGGACTAGCGGGGGGACACACAGATACGCAGTATTTT.

Judged by abundance, this clone is medium-sized. The chain links TRBV4-1 to TRBJ2-5, with D tentatively TRBD2 (5 bases). The CDR3 loop spans 16 amino acids. Trimming cost V 3 bases and J 5 bases, with 19 bases left between them. From germline, CDR1 is MGHRA and CDR2 YSYEKL. As DNA, the CDR3 is TGCGCCAGCAGCCAGACTCTAGCCCTCCTGGGGGAGACCCAGTACTTC. Translation: CASSQTLALLGETQYF.